One sample yielded the 30 T cell receptor beta chains listed below, sequenced in a study of a mutant IDH1 vaccine in newly diagnosed glioma. Regarding time point: week 11, during vaccination. One vaccine dose held 300 ug of mutant IDH1 20-mer peptide and came with topical imiquimod. No antigen has been assigned to these receptors. Assay: immunoSEQ multiplex PCR; the TCRdb copy retains only in-frame clones and omits some. This table has 95,000 to 120,000 clones, roughly 90% appearing once. This specimen consisted of PBMCs, obtained from a glioma patient whose treatment included an IDH1 peptide vaccine. These receptors originate from a woman aged 50 to 60 with glioma.

J is TRBJ2-7 and V is TRBV7-3; TRBD2 aligns across 9 bases. V was clipped by 7 bases and J by 0 bases; unmatched bases: 10. CDR1 is SGHTA and CDR2 is FQGTGA in the germline V gene. This CDR3 has 16 amino acids. The DNA for the CDR3 is TGTGCCAGCACCCAGCGCGCGGGAGGGAGCTCCTACGAGCAGTACTTC. Its translation: CASTQRAGGSSYEQYF.

J is TRBJ1-2 and V is TRBV6-6, with 8 bases lining up with TRBD1. Trimming took 2 bases from V and 4 from J; bases not matched to a gene: 6. Germline CDR1 and CDR2: MNHNY and SVGAGI (reference sequence). The CDR3 loop spans 15 amino acids. The CDR3 protein is CASSYPGQEGYGYTF. CDR3 DNA: TGTGCCAGCAGTTACCCGGGACAGGAGGGCTATGGCTACACCTTC.

This rearrangement joins TRBV6-6 to TRBJ2-1; 8 nucleotides align to TRBD2. The CDR3 consists of 13 residues. In germline, CDR1 is MNHNY, CDR2 SVGAGI (reference sequence). The V gene end was trimmed by 7 bases and the J gene end by 8 bases; junction bases not matched to a gene: 7. Written as DNA, the CDR3 is TGTGCCAGCATTCCCTCCGGGGGGGATGAGCAGTTCTTC. Translation gives CASIPSGGDEQFF.

The gene calls are TRBV27 and TRBJ2-1; 8 nucleotides line up with TRBD2. V shed 5 bases and J 0 bases; nucleotides not matched to a gene: 6. This CDR3 has 16 residues. Germline V gene lookup returns CDR1 MNHEY and CDR2 SMNVEV (reference sequence). Written as DNA, the CDR3 is TGTGCCAGCAGTCACAGTAGCGGGGACTCCTACAATGAGCAGTTCTTC. Translation: CASSHSSGDSYNEQFF.

The chain carries TRBV2 and TRBJ2-2, with a possible D match to TRBD2 (6 bases). The V end was cut by 6 bases, the J end by 11 bases, with 16 bases between. The CDR3 is 13 amino acids. Germline CDR1 is SNHLY and CDR2 is FYNNEI. The CDR3 coding sequence is TGTGCCAGCAGCGGGACTCACCCTAGTGAGCTGTTTTTT. It is translated as CASSGTHPSELFF.

CDR3 bases: TGTGCCTGGAGCGACGGGAGGGTCGACGAGCAGTACTTC. It is translated as CAWSDGRVDEQYF. V and J are TRBV30 and TRBJ2-7; 8 positions match TRBD2. CDR3 length: 13 residues. Per the germline V gene, CDR1 is GTSNPN and CDR2 is SVGIG (reference sequence). Trimming took 3 bases from V and 5 from J; bases not matched to a gene: 6. The full variable domain, completed using reference TRBV30 and TRBJ2-7, is SQTIHQWPATLVQPVGSPLSLECTVEGTSNPNLYWYRQAAGRGLQLLFYSVGIGQISSEVPQNLSASRPQDRQFILSSKKLLLSDSGFYLCAWSDGRVDEQYFGPGTRLTVT.

The chain is built from TRBV19 and TRBJ1-2, with 11 bases lining up with TRBD1. The CDR3 sequence is 15 residues long. The V segment lost 4 bases and the J segment 4 bases; nucleotides outside the gene matches: 5. CDR1 LNHDA and CDR2 SQIVND come from the germline V gene (reference sequence). The CDR3 DNA is TGTGCCAGTAGTAGACTCGGACAGGGGGCCTATGGCTACACCTTC. This gives the protein CASSRLGQGAYGYTF.

This rearrangement joins TRBV9 to TRBJ2-7, with no clear D. The V end lost 0 bases, the J end lost 3 bases, and 10 bases lay between the germline ends. The CDR3 is 14 amino acids. Germline V CDR1 and CDR2: SGDLS, YYNGEE. This CDR3 reads CASSVGPGSYEQYF. The CDR3 DNA sequence: TGTGCCAGCAGCGTAGGCCCGGGTAGCTACGAGCAGTACTTC.

The chain employs TRBV5-4 and TRBJ2-1; 11 bases align to TRBD2. Germline-derived CDR1 and CDR2 are SGHNT and YYREEE (reference sequence). The CDR3 is made up of 16 amino acids. V was clipped by 4 bases and J by 5 bases; unmatched bases: 8. CDR3 sequence (DNA): TGTGCCAGCAGCCCAATTAGCGGGAGGGGGGACAATGAGCAGTTCTTC. Residues: CASSPISGRGDNEQFF.

V and J are TRBV9 and TRBJ2-1, with TRBD1 matching 8 bases. The CDR3 spans 17 residues. J lost 7 bases, V lost 3 bases, and 15 bases had no gene match. Germline V gene sequence: CDR1 SGDLS, CDR2 YYNGEE. CDR3 amino acids: CASSAPSGTGTPNEQFF. CDR3 bases: TGTGCCAGCAGCGCCCCTTCCGGGACAGGTACCCCGAATGAGCAGTTCTTC.

This clone was found a few times. The chain joins TRBV6-1 to TRBJ2-3; TRBD2 matches at 9 bases. Per germline, CDR1 MNHNS and CDR2 SASEGT. V was clipped by 7 bases and J by 3 bases; unmatched bases: 8. This CDR3 has 15 amino acids. CDR3 residues: CASKGASGNTDTQYF. The CDR3 coding sequence is TGTGCCAGCAAGGGTGCTAGCGGGAATACAGATACGCAGTATTTT.

V and J are TRBV5-1 and TRBJ2-4; 7 nucleotides align to TRBD2. CDR1 and CDR2 (germline): SGHRS, YFSETQ. Losses at the gene ends were 4 bases for V and 8 bases for J; bases not matched to a gene: 9. The CDR3 consists of 14 residues. The CDR3 DNA reads TGCGCCAGCAGCCGAGTAACGGGAGGAGACATTCAGTACTTC. Translating it yields CASSRVTGGDIQYF.

This chain links TRBV28 with TRBJ1-2; D uncertain. Germline-derived CDR1 and CDR2 are MDHEN and SYDVKM. V was trimmed by 7 bases and J by 4 bases, leaving 10 bases between them. The CDR3 is made up of 12 amino acids. CDR3 sequence reads: CASIRSGYGYTF. The CDR3 DNA sequence: TGTGCCAGCATTAGGTCAGGCTATGGCTACACCTTC.

As to this clone: The junction does not match germline at one end; this may be a read error. The chain is built from TRBV19 and TRBJ2-2; D call uncertain. CDR3 size: 16 residues. Germline V gives CDR1 LNHDA, CDR2 SQIVND (reference sequence). Here the CDR3 reads CASIGREWSNAGELFF. Written as DNA, the CDR3 is TGTGCCAGTATAGGAAGGGAATGGTCGAACGCCGGGGAGCTGTTTTTT. Complete variable domain (other parts from reference TRBV19 and TRBJ2-2): DGGITQSPKYLFRKEGQNVTLSCEQNLNHDAMYWYRQDPGQGLRLIYYSQIVNDFQKGDIAEGYSVSREKKESFPLTVTSAQKNPTAFYLCASIGREWSNAGELFFGEGSRLTVL.

The rearrangement links TRBV28 to TRBJ1-5, with 9 bases matching TRBD1. V shed 5 bases and J 5 bases; nucleotides not matched to a gene: 7. CDR3 length: 15 amino acids. Germline assignment: CDR1 MDHEN and CDR2 SYDVKM. In DNA, the CDR3 is TGTGCCAGCAGTCCACCTGACAGGGGGGATCAGCCCCAGCATTTT. It translates to CASSPPDRGDQPQHF.

V and J are TRBV10-3 and TRBJ2-7; D may be TRBD2 (5 bases). This CDR3 has 12 residues. V lost 4 bases, J lost 2 bases, and 6 bases lay in between. The V gene's germline CDR1 is ENHRY and CDR2 SYGVKD. In nucleotides, the CDR3 is TGTGCCATCAGTGTGACTACCTACGAGCAGTACTTC. Protein: CAISVTTYEQYF.

The chain links TRBV5-1 to TRBJ2-7, with 9 positions matching TRBD1. The V and J ends lost 3 bases and 2 bases, in that order; junction bases with no gene match: 9. The CDR3 has 16 residues. Germline-derived CDR1 and CDR2 are SGHRS and YFSETQ. The CDR3 nucleotides read TGCGCCAGCAGCTGGGGAGACAGGGGGAGCACCTACGAGCAGTACTTC. This codes for CASSWGDRGSTYEQYF.

The chain employs TRBV27 and TRBJ2-1, with 8 bases aligning to TRBD1. Germline trimming cut 5 bases from V and 4 bases from J; bases unmatched to any gene: 10. Per germline, CDR1 MNHEY and CDR2 SMNVEV (reference sequence). The CDR3 spans 16 residues. CDR3 DNA: TGTGCCAGCAGTCCGCGGACAGGGTTAATTTACAATGAGCAGTTCTTC. This translates into CASSPRTGLIYNEQFF.

The chain has TRBV9 and TRBJ2-1; D not resolved. The CDR3 has 13 amino acids. Trimming pared 4 bases from V and 6 bases from J, leaving 11 bases between. CDR1 and CDR2 from the germline V gene are SGDLS and YYNGEE. CDR3 bases: TGTGCCAGCAGCCCCCCGTCCCCCAATGAGCAGTTCTTC. It specifies CASSPPSPNEQFF.

This clone has a single count. The chain recombines TRBV6-6 with TRBJ2-3; 13 bases agree with TRBD2. The trim removed 6 bases at V and 2 bases at J, leaving 5 bases unmatched. The CDR3 consists of 16 residues. Germline CDR1 and CDR2: MNHNY and SVGAGI (reference sequence). CDR3 amino acids: CASRPGTSGNTDTQYF. In DNA form, the CDR3 reads TGTGCCAGCAGGCCAGGGACTAGCGGGAACACAGATACGCAGTATTTT.

The rearrangement uses TRBV27 and TRBJ1-5; D call uncertain. V was trimmed by 5 bases and J by 4 bases, leaving 9 bases between them. Germline CDR1 and CDR2: MNHEY and SMNVEV (reference sequence). This CDR3 contains 13 residues. The CDR3 region has the DNA TGTGCCAGCAGTCCGCGAACTAATCAGCCCCAGCATTTT. Protein sequence: CASSPRTNQPQHF.

The chain employs TRBV19 and TRBJ1-5; TRBD1 matches at 9 bases. Germline loops: CDR1 LNHDA, CDR2 SQIVND (reference sequence). CDR3 length: 15 residues. The V and J ends lost 8 bases and 6 bases, in that order; junction bases with no gene match: 11. The CDR3 protein is CASRATDRGFQPQHF. CDR3 DNA: TGTGCCAGTCGGGCAACGGACAGGGGTTTTCAGCCCCAGCATTTT.

The chain is built from TRBV14 and TRBJ1-1; 9 bases are shared with TRBD1. In germline, CDR1 is SGHDN, CDR2 FVKESK. The J segment lost 4 bases and the V segment lost 4 bases, leaving 19 bases of the junction unmatched. CDR3 length: 19 residues. CDR3 region: CASSPPIPGTGKDGTEAFF. The CDR3 DNA sequence: TGTGCCAGCAGCCCCCCCATCCCCGGGACAGGGAAGGATGGCACTGAAGCTTTCTTT.

The chain joins TRBV6-5 to TRBJ1-6; 8 positions agree with TRBD1. This CDR3 is built from 15 residues. Germline V gene lookup returns CDR1 MNHEY and CDR2 SVGAGI. V trimming: 4 bases; J trimming: 9 bases; junction bases outside the gene matches: 8. CDR3 residues: CASSSVTGAPSPLHF. The CDR3 DNA sequence: TGTGCCAGCAGTTCTGTGACAGGGGCGCCTTCACCCCTCCACTTT.

The gene calls are TRBV19 and TRBJ2-1, with TRBD2 matching 10 bases. From germline, CDR1 is LNHDA and CDR2 SQIVND (reference sequence). The CDR3 sequence is 15 residues long. V lost 9 bases, J lost 8 bases, and 13 bases stayed unmatched. The CDR3 DNA is TGTGCCAGCAGTGAAGAGGCTAGCGGGAGCTATGAGCAGTTCTTC. Its protein is CASSEEASGSYEQFF.

The chain couples TRBV10-3 to TRBJ2-3; 7 nucleotides match TRBD1. The CDR3 is 14 amino acids. V shed 6 bases and J 4 bases; nucleotides not matched to a gene: 7. The germline V gene has CDR1 ENHRY and CDR2 SYGVKD. CDR3 coding DNA: TGTGCCATCAGGCCGGACAGGAGCGCAGATACGCAGTATTTT. Translation: CAIRPDRSADTQYF.

This chain joins TRBV10-3 and TRBJ1-6, with a possible D match to TRBD1 (5 bases). The V gene's germline CDR1 is ENHRY and CDR2 SYGVKD. The germline V and J ends were trimmed by 2 bases and 9 bases, with 5 bases remaining between them. The CDR3 consists of 12 residues. The CDR3 sequence: CAISEGGSPLHF. In DNA, the CDR3 is TGTGCCATCAGTGAGGGGGGTTCACCCCTCCACTTT.

The V and J genes are TRBV4-1 and TRBJ1-6; 8 bases agree with TRBD1. The CDR3 contains 20 residues. CDR1 is MGHRA and CDR2 is YSYEKL in the germline V gene. V dropped 2 bases and J dropped 0; count of bases not matched to a gene: 12. The CDR3 region has the DNA TGCGCCAGCAGCCAACCTCCCCCTGGACAGGGCAGCTCCTATAATTCACCCCTCCACTTT. Its translation is CASSQPPPGQGSSYNSPLHF.

This chain uses TRBV30 with TRBJ2-3; TRBD1 matches 8 bases. V lost 5 bases, J lost 6 bases, and 7 bases stayed unmatched. The germline gives CDR1 GTSNPN, CDR2 SVGIG (reference sequence). This CDR3 comprises 13 residues. The CDR3 sequence is CAWDRGQRDTQYF. As DNA, the CDR3 is TGTGCCTGGGACAGGGGCCAGAGGGATACGCAGTATTTT.

Note on this clone: Other nucleotide sequences from this sample produce the same CDR3. J is TRBJ2-7 and V is TRBV6-1; D is uncertain. CDR1 is MNHNS and CDR2 is SASEGT in the germline V gene. Trimming removed 2 bases from V and 2 bases from J, with 13 bases in between. This CDR3 spans 15 amino acids. The chain's CDR3 is CASSEFGRTTYEQYF. The CDR3 DNA reads TGTGCCAGCAGTGAATTCGGCAGGACCACCTACGAGCAGTACTTC.